This T cell receptor (beta chain) was recovered during a study of cytomegalovirus exposure and HLA in healthy donors. Looking at the study overall: The same platform as the roughly 670 first-cohort repertoires was used for the 95 to 150 validation repertoires, a later analysis reported. Broader study findings: The study recorded 150 to 200 TCR beta chains that were cytomegalovirus-associated.

The CDR3 spans 12 residues. The ends were cut back, 5 bases at V and 4 bases at J, with 9 bases in the middle. Germline CDR1 reads SEHNR; CDR2 reads FQNEAQ (reference sequence). Clones were sequenced by immunoSEQ multiplex PCR, and TCRdb holds only the in-frame ones, with some missing. The table has more than 110,000 clones, 80% to 90% seen once. Of note for this clone: Its antigen is not known.

This TCR was recovered from a man aged 18 to 29 in good health and CMV-seronegative. This chain uses TRBV7-9 with TRBJ2-7; no reliable D call. The sample taken for sequencing was PBMCs. The CDR3 DNA is TGTGCCAGCAGCCCCGAGCGATACGAGCAGTACTTC. Its translation is CASSPERYEQYF.